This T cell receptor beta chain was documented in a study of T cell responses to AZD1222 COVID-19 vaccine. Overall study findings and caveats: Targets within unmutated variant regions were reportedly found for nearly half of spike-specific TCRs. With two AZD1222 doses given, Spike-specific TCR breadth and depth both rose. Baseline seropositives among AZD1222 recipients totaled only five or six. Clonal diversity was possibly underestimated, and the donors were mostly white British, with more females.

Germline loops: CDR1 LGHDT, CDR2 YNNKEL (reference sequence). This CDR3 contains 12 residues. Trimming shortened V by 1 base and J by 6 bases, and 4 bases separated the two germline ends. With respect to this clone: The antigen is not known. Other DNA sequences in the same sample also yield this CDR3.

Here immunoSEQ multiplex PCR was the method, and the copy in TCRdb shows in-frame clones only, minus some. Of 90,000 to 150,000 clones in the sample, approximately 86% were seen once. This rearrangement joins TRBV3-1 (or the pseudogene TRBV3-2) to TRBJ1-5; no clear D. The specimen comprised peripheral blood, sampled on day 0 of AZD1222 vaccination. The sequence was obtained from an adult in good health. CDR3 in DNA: TGTGCCAGCAGCCAAGGAGGTCAGCCCCAGCATTTT. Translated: CASSQGGQPQHF.